A selection of T cell receptor beta chains follows, all from one sample in a study of T-cell memory formation after mild COVID-19. TCRdb reprocessed the 5' RACE reads with MiXCR, giving one entry per CDR3 protein. Counted here are 140,000 or so distinct CDR3 sequences, 14% occurring once; the ten biggest clones make up around 27%. Material for sequencing was PBMCs or a T cell subset sorted from them (not recorded which). These receptor sequences come from an adult woman who had mild COVID-19 (a few samples of this study predate the infection). Cell type and time point are not known. Both conserved end residues are part of each CDR3. Each record gives: V gene, J gene, clone size, D gene, CDR3 DNA, CDR3 protein. A D gene is named only where the DNA matches it firmly. Rows may omit the clone size; those that give it use once, few, many or a size class.

V: TRBV7-3; J: TRBJ2-3; size: few; D: TRBD2; DNA: TGTGCCAGCAGCTTATCCGGGACTAGCGGGTCTGGTACAGATACGCAGTATTTT; CDR3: CASSLSGTSGSGTDTQYF
V: TRBV11-2; J: TRBJ2-1; size: -; D: TRBD2; DNA: TGTGCCAGCAGCTCAGCGGGAGAGCCCTCCAATGAGCAGTTCTTC; CDR3: CASSSAGEPSNEQFF
V: TRBV3-1; J: TRBJ2-1; size: -; D: TRBD2; DNA: TGTGCCAGCAGCCAAGGGACTAGCGGGGGGGCGAATGAGCAGTTCTTC; CDR3: CASSQGTSGGANEQFF
V: TRBV25-1; J: TRBJ2-3; size: many; D: -; DNA: TGTGCCAGCAGTGAATATGCGCTCACAGATACGCAGTATTTT; CDR3: CASSEYALTDTQYF
V: TRBV12-3/TRBV12-4; J: TRBJ2-1; size: few; D: -; DNA: TGTGCCAGCACCCCTTTAGGCGATGAGCAGTTCTTC; CDR3: CASTPLGDEQFF
V: TRBV20-1; J: TRBJ2-4; size: -; D: -; DNA: TGCAGTGCTACCGCCAGGCCCGGTGGAGCCAAAAACATTCAGTACTTC; CDR3: CSATARPGGAKNIQYF
V: TRBV29-1; J: TRBJ1-1; size: -; D: TRBD1; DNA: TGCAGCGTTGATGGACAGGATGAGAACACTGAAGCTTTCTTT; CDR3: CSVDGQDENTEAFF
V: TRBV6-5; J: TRBJ2-2; size: -; D: -; DNA: TGTGCCAGCAGTTATCAGAGGTCAGCCCTAACCGGGGAGCTGTTTTTT; CDR3: CASSYQRSALTGELFF
V: TRBV7-2; J: TRBJ1-6; size: few; D: TRBD1; DNA: TGTGCCAGCAGCTTAACTTCCGGGACAGGGCGAGGACAGGGCGAGGGTTCACCCCTCCACTTT; CDR3: CASSLTSGTGRGQGEGSPLHF
V: TRBV12-3/TRBV12-4; J: TRBJ1-1; size: -; D: TRBD1; DNA: TGTGCCAGCAGTTTAGCAGGGGGCCCCACTCCGAACACTGAAGCTTTCTTT; CDR3: CASSLAGGPTPNTEAFF
V: TRBV24-1; J: TRBJ2-7; size: -; D: -; DNA: TGTGCCACCAGTCCGAATGGGGGCAACTACGAGCAGTACTTC; CDR3: CATSPNGGNYEQYF
V: TRBV10-3; J: TRBJ2-2; size: -; D: TRBD1; DNA: TGTGCCATCGGAGGACAGGGGACCCTTACGGGCACCGGGGAGCTGTTTTTT; CDR3: CAIGGQGTLTGTGELFF
V: TRBV9; J: TRBJ2-5; size: few; D: -; DNA: TGTGCCAGCAGCGTAGAACGGGAGCCCCGGAAGACCCAGTACTTC; CDR3: CASSVEREPRKTQYF
V: TRBV27; J: TRBJ2-7; size: -; D: TRBD2; DNA: TGTGCCAGCAGTTTTGGACTAGACTACGAGCAGTACTTC; CDR3: CASSFGLDYEQYF
V: TRBV27; J: TRBJ2-1; size: many; D: -; DNA: TGTGCCAGCAGCCGCGAGGTCCTCTACAATGAGCAGTTCTTC; CDR3: CASSREVLYNEQFF
V: TRBV4-1; J: TRBJ1-5; size: -; D: TRBD1; DNA: TGCGCCAGCAGCCCAGACAGGGGTGTTGTTCAGCCCCAGCATTTT; CDR3: CASSPDRGVVQPQHF
V: TRBV7-9; J: TRBJ2-5; size: few; D: -; DNA: TGTGCCAGCAGCTTAGAAATCGAGACCCAGTACTTC; CDR3: CASSLEIETQYF
V: TRBV12-3/TRBV12-4; J: TRBJ2-2; size: -; D: -; DNA: TGTGCCAGCAGTTTTTTTGGGGTGGACGGGGAGCTGTTTTTT; CDR3: CASSFFGVDGELFF
V: TRBV10-3; J: TRBJ2-7; size: -; D: -; DNA: TGTGCCATCTCCCAGGGATCCTACGAGCAGTACTTC; CDR3: CAISQGSYEQYF
V: TRBV2; J: TRBJ2-3; size: few; D: -; DNA: TGTGCCAGCAGCGACTGGGGATTTGGGGATCAAGATACGCAGTATTTT; CDR3: CASSDWGFGDQDTQYF
V: TRBV7-9; J: TRBJ2-7; size: many; D: -; DNA: TGTGCCAGCAGCTATGTTCACTACGAGCAGTACTTC; CDR3: CASSYVHYEQYF
V: TRBV6-5; J: TRBJ2-7; size: -; D: TRBD2; DNA: TGTGCCAGCAGTCCTAGCTCAATAGCGGGAGGGCCTGACGAGCAGTACTTC; CDR3: CASSPSSIAGGPDEQYF
V: TRBV20-1; J: TRBJ2-1; size: -; D: -; DNA: TGCAGTGCTAGAGAGTCTGGCCCTAATGAGCAGTTCTTC; CDR3: CSARESGPNEQFF
V: TRBV5-4; J: TRBJ2-1; size: many; D: -; DNA: TGTGCCAGCGGGGGACCCAATGAGCAGTTCTTC; CDR3: CASGGPNEQFF
V: TRBV29-1; J: TRBJ2-1; size: few; D: -; DNA: TGCAGCGTTGACTTGGCGCCCAATGAGCAGTTCTTC; CDR3: CSVDLAPNEQFF
V: TRBV12-3/TRBV12-4; J: TRBJ1-5; size: -; D: -; DNA: TGTGCCAGCAGTTTATTAGTCTACCGGGACAATCAGCCCCAGCATTTT; CDR3: CASSLLVYRDNQPQHF
V: TRBV7-6; J: TRBJ2-3; size: few; D: -; DNA: TGTGCCAGCAGCCCAGCCTGGTTAATGCCGGGACCCAGCACAGATACGCAGTATTTT; CDR3: CASSPAWLMPGPSTDTQYF
V: TRBV27; J: TRBJ1-2; size: few; D: TRBD1; DNA: TGTGCCAGCAGTTTTGGGGACAGCTATGGCTACACCTTC; CDR3: CASSFGDSYGYTF
V: TRBV19; J: TRBJ2-7; size: few; D: -; DNA: TGTGCCAGTAGTATAGATCAGGGTGTCTCCTACGAGCAGTACTTC; CDR3: CASSIDQGVSYEQYF
V: TRBV2; J: TRBJ1-6; size: few; D: TRBD1; DNA: TGTGCCAGCAGTGTAGGGACAGGGGGAAATTCACCCCTCCACTTT; CDR3: CASSVGTGGNSPLHF
V: TRBV7-9; J: TRBJ1-1; size: many; D: -; DNA: TGTGCCAGCAACCCGACCCGAGGGGGTGGTAAAACTGAAGCTTTCTTT; CDR3: CASNPTRGGGKTEAFF
V: TRBV20-1; J: TRBJ2-1; size: few; D: -; DNA: TGCAGTGCTAGAGCGGGACGGAGCTCCTACAATGAGCAGTTCTTC; CDR3: CSARAGRSSYNEQFF
V: TRBV4-3; J: TRBJ2-1; size: -; D: TRBD2; DNA: TGCGCCAGCAGCCAAGAGCCCAGCGGGACCTATCATGAGCAGTTCTTC; CDR3: CASSQEPSGTYHEQFF
V: TRBV7-9; J: TRBJ2-7; size: many; D: TRBD1; DNA: TGTGCCAGCGGGGAGACAGGGCCAGCCTACGAGCAGTACTTC; CDR3: CASGETGPAYEQYF
V: TRBV23-1; J: TRBJ2-1; size: few; D: -; DNA: TGCGCCAGCAGTCAACCTCCCACAGGGCCCGACTCCTACAATGAGCAGTTCTTC; CDR3: CASSQPPTGPDSYNEQFF
V: TRBV4-2; J: TRBJ2-5; size: many; D: -; DNA: TGTGCCAGCAGCCAAGATCTGGTAGCCTGGGAGACCCAGTACTTC; CDR3: CASSQDLVAWETQYF
V: TRBV5-6; J: TRBJ2-7; size: few; D: TRBD2; DNA: TGTGCCAGCAGCTTTCTAGCGGGAGAGTACGAGCAGTACTTC; CDR3: CASSFLAGEYEQYF
V: TRBV19; J: TRBJ1-5; size: many; D: -; DNA: TGTGCCAGTAGTATTGGGGGGGACTATCAGCCCCAGCATTTT; CDR3: CASSIGGDYQPQHF
V: TRBV9; J: TRBJ2-2; size: few; D: TRBD2; DNA: TGTGCCAGCAGCGCTAGGACTAGCGACGGGTTAGTCACCGGGGAGCTGTTTTTT; CDR3: CASSARTSDGLVTGELFF
V: TRBV9; J: TRBJ1-2; size: few; D: TRBD1; DNA: TGTGCCAGCAGCGACGGGACAGGGGGTCAAGGCTACACCTTC; CDR3: CASSDGTGGQGYTF